The 19 T cell receptor beta chains given below trace back to one sample, sequenced in a study of T cell changes during pregnancy in multiple sclerosis (dated by TCRdb to the late 2010s). Libraries were constructed by the immunoSEQ multiplex PCR assay. In its TCRdb copy, this immuneACCESS table keeps in-frame sequences only and misses some clones. Where compared with another copy, unresolved V genes explain less than half of these, and the others have no known cause. This sample comprises over 35,000 clones, about 91% of them detected only once. The top ten clones comprise approximately 7.8% of the sample. The input for sequencing was CD8+ T cells from peripheral blood mononuclear cells, taken before pregnancy. The receptors stem from a female donor with multiple sclerosis, enrolled in a pregnancy study.

The chain has TRBV13 and TRBJ2-7; 11 bases line up with TRBD1. The CDR3 consists of 15 residues. Germline CDR1 is PRHDT and CDR2 is FYEKMQ (reference sequence). V shed 2 bases and J 3 bases; nucleotides not matched to a gene: 3. The DNA of the CDR3 is TGTGCCAGCAGCTTAACCGGGACAGGGGGCTACGAGCAGTACTTC. It is translated as CASSLTGTGGYEQYF.

This chain joins TRBV18 and TRBJ2-1; tentatively, D is TRBD2 (6 bases). V lost 6 bases, J lost 12 bases, and 15 bases lay in between. This CDR3 is 12 amino acids long. Per germline, CDR1 KGHSH and CDR2 LQKENI. CDR3 bases: TGTGCCAGCTCCCCCCGGGGACTCGTGCAGTTCTTC. Translation gives CASSPRGLVQFF. Full variable domain (outside the CDR3, taken from reference TRBV18 and TRBJ2-1): NAGVMQNPRHLVRRRGQEARLRCSPMKGHSHVYWYRQLPEEGLKFMVYLQKENIIDESGMPKERFSAEFPKEGPSILRIQQVVRGDSAAYFCASSPRGLVQFFGPGTRLTVL.

This chain connects TRBV29-1 to TRBJ2-1; 9 positions match TRBD2. J gave up 8 bases and V 4 bases, and 21 bases lay outside the gene matches. The CDR3 totals 18 residues. Germline CDR1 and CDR2: SQVTM and ANQGSEA. The CDR3 sequence: CSVGLEGREGMGLDEQFF. For the CDR3, the DNA is TGCAGCGTTGGATTGGAGGGGCGGGAGGGGATGGGGCTGGATGAGCAGTTCTTC.

J is TRBJ1-4 and V is TRBV7-9; D is perhaps TRBD1 (6 bases). The CDR3 is 14 residues long. Germline V gives CDR1 SEHNR, CDR2 FQNEAQ (reference sequence). V was shortened by 6 bases and J by 5 bases, with 13 bases between the two germline ends. In DNA, the CDR3 is TGTGCCAGCAGGCGTACAGGGCTCAATGAAAAACTGTTTTTT. Encoded protein: CASRRTGLNEKLFF.

V gene TRBV7-9 combines with J gene TRBJ1-4; no firm D call. Trimming shortened V by 3 bases and J by 7 bases, and 6 bases separated the two germline ends. The length of the CDR3 is 12 residues. Germline CDR1 reads SEHNR; CDR2 reads FQNEAQ (reference sequence). The CDR3 coding sequence is TGTGCCAGCAGCTTTTCCGGTGAAAAACTGTTTTTT. It yields the protein CASSFSGEKLFF.

In regard to this clone: Compared with germline, one end of the junction differs, possibly owing to a read error. The sample holds other DNA sequences that translate to the same CDR3. The rearrangement uses TRBV14 and TRBJ2-3; TRBD2 might be the D (5 bases). The CDR3 sequence is 16 residues long. CDR1 and CDR2 from the germline V gene are SGHDN and FVKESK. The CDR3 spells CASSVAPGKGRDTQYF. DNA of the CDR3: TGTGCTAGCAGCGTTGCGCCCGGGAAAGGACGTGATACGCAGTATTTT.

This clone is a singleton in its sample. The V gene is TRBV29-1, the J gene TRBJ1-5, with unresolved D. The CDR3 spans 13 residues. CDR1 and CDR2 from the germline V gene are SQVTM and ANQGSEA. The V end was cut by 2 bases, the J end by 1 base, with 6 bases between. The CDR3 here is CSVESGSNQPQHF. As DNA, the CDR3 is TGCAGCGTTGAATCGGGGAGCAATCAGCCCCAGCATTTT.

This clone came up once. The rearrangement uses TRBV27 and TRBJ2-7; TRBD2 agrees at 9 bases. This CDR3 has 13 residues. The germline V gene has CDR1 MNHEY and CDR2 SMNVEV (reference sequence). Trimming at V came to 3 bases and at J to 5 bases, leaving 2 bases not matched to a gene. CDR3 bases: TGTGCCAGCAGTTTCTCTAGCGGGAACGAGCAGTACTTC. Translation gives CASSFSSGNEQYF.

This sequence joins TRBV19 and TRBJ1-1; tentatively, D is TRBD1 (6 bases). CDR3 size: 17 residues. Trimming cost V 9 bases and J 3 bases, with 26 bases left between them. Germline V lookup: CDR1 LNHDA, CDR2 SQIVND (reference sequence). The chain's CDR3 is CARGVTGSGFGDTEAFF. The CDR3 nucleotides are TGTGCCAGAGGAGTAACAGGGAGTGGGTTTGGGGACACTGAAGCTTTCTTT.

The gene calls are TRBV13 and TRBJ2-1; D gene ambiguous. Trimming shortened V by 3 bases and J by 4 bases, and 7 bases separated the two germline ends. The germline V gene has CDR1 PRHDT and CDR2 FYEKMQ (reference sequence). The CDR3 spans 13 residues. In DNA form, the CDR3 reads TGTGCCAGCAGCTTGGCCCAGTACAATGAGCAGTTCTTC. Translation gives CASSLAQYNEQFF.

This chain links TRBV15 with TRBJ2-7; 8 bases are shared with TRBD2. V trimming: 2 bases; J trimming: 2 bases; junction bases outside the gene matches: 11. CDR1 and CDR2 from the germline V gene are LNHNV and YYDKDF (reference sequence). The CDR3 has 17 residues. This CDR3 is CATSRTQPSGRPYEQYF. The CDR3, as DNA: TGTGCCACCAGCAGAACCCAACCCAGCGGGAGACCCTACGAGCAGTACTTC.

The chain couples TRBV20-1 to TRBJ2-5; D is unclear. Germline CDR1 DFQATT, CDR2 SNEGSKA (reference sequence). The CDR3 spans 11 residues. The V end lost 0 bases, the J end lost 7 bases, and 6 bases lay between the germline ends. CDR3 sequence reads: CSARDSGTQYF. CDR3 DNA: TGCAGTGCTAGAGATAGTGGGACCCAGTACTTC.

The CDR3 spells CASSPQGTNYGYTF. The CDR3 coding sequence is TGTGCCAGCAGTCCCCAGGGAACGAACTATGGCTACACCTTC. The genes are TRBV28 and TRBJ1-2, with TRBD1 as a possible D gene (5 bases). The germline gives CDR1 MDHEN, CDR2 SYDVKM. The CDR3 has 14 residues. V was shortened by 5 bases and J by 2 bases, with 12 bases between the two germline ends.

The V and J genes are TRBV6-4 and TRBJ2-1, with D unclear. Trimming cost V 6 bases and J 8 bases, with 14 bases left between them. The germline gives CDR1 MRHNA, CDR2 SNTAGT. This CDR3 region has 13 residues. CDR3 DNA sequence: TGTGCCAGCAGCGCTGAAGCCACCTATGAGCAGTTCTTC. Translating gives CASSAEATYEQFF.

The chain has TRBV29-1 and TRBJ2-3; 7 bases fit TRBD1. The V segment lost 7 bases and the J segment 0 bases; nucleotides outside the gene matches: 13. Looked up from germline, CDR1 is SQVTM and CDR2 is ANQGSEA. The CDR3 is 16 residues long. This CDR3 reads CSATGTVDTSTDTQYF. Written as DNA, the CDR3 is TGCAGCGCCACCGGGACAGTTGACACTAGCACAGATACGCAGTATTTT.

V and J are TRBV6-4 and TRBJ2-2, with a possible D match to TRBD1 (5 bases). The CDR3 is 13 amino acids. The V and J ends lost 6 bases and 4 bases respectively, with 9 bases between them. CDR1 MRHNA and CDR2 SNTAGT come from the germline V gene. CDR3 residues: CASSPGPTGELFF. CDR3 DNA: TGTGCCAGCAGCCCAGGGCCCACCGGGGAGCTGTTTTTT.

This clone has a single count. The chain uses TRBV4-1 and TRBJ2-7; 7 bases are a match to TRBD2. V lost 0 bases to trimming and J lost 3 bases; unmatched junction nucleotides: 8. This CDR3 has 16 amino acids. Germline V lookup: CDR1 MGHRA, CDR2 YSYEKL. Here the CDR3 DNA reads TGCGCCAGCAGCCAAGATCGGAGACTAGCAAACTACGAGCAGTACTTC. This translates into CASSQDRRLANYEQYF.

J is TRBJ2-7 and V is TRBV15; a weak D match, TRBD1 (5 bases). Germline CDR1 LNHNV, CDR2 YYDKDF (reference sequence). V was pared by 0 bases and J by 6 bases, with 12 bases between. The CDR3 loop spans 14 amino acids. The CDR3 bases are TGTGCCACCAGCAGAGATATGGCAGGGCGCGAGCAGTACTTC. It is translated as CATSRDMAGREQYF.

This sequence joins TRBV27 and TRBJ2-1, with D possibly matching TRBD2 (5 bases). The germline gives CDR1 MNHEY, CDR2 SMNVEV (reference sequence). Trimming took off 6 bases at V and 3 bases at J, with 12 bases between the two ends. The CDR3 loop spans 14 amino acids. CDR3 residues: CASSNSGLYNEQFF. The DNA for the CDR3 is TGTGCCAGCAGCAACAGCGGTCTCTACAATGAGCAGTTCTTC.